This T cell receptor (beta chain) was captured by sequencing in a study of cytomegalovirus exposure and HLA in healthy donors. To note about this clone: The antigen is unknown.

PCR employed 60 Vbeta and 13 Jbeta primers. Generated by immunoSEQ multiplex PCR, the TCRdb table keeps only in-frame clones and is missing some. The repertoire includes 150,000 to 200,000 clones, 60% to 85% of them detected once, and 1.4% sits in the top ten. General study findings and limits: Certain sequence variants were highly shared and formed a cluster, and this cluster was likely a sequencing artifact.

This CDR3 region has 14 residues. From germline, CDR1 is SGHTA and CDR2 FQGNSA. With 4 bases clipped from V and 5 bases from J, the junction kept 6 bases outside the gene matches. Sequencing was done on a sample of PBMCs. This clonotype originated in a woman aged 30 to 39 in good health and CMV-seronegative. The V gene is TRBV7-2, the J gene TRBJ1-1; 8 positions match TRBD1. CDR3 DNA: TGTGCCAGCAGCTCAAGACAGGGGAGGACTGAAGCTTTCTTT. Amino acids: CASSSRQGRTEAFF. The complete variable domain, with remaining parts taken from reference TRBV7-2 and TRBJ1-1, reads GAGVSQSPSNKVTEKGKDVELRCDPISGHTALYWYRQSLGQGLEFLIYFQGNSAPDKSGLPSDRFSAERTGGSVSTLTIQRTQQEDSAVYLCASSSRQGRTEAFFGQGTRLTVV.